This T cell receptor (beta chain) was documented in a study of graft-versus-host responses after intestinal transplantation. Study-wide background: Grafts that recipients had were multivisceral, liver-intestinal, or isolated intestinal transplants. Once they had received anti-thymocyte globulin induction, all recipients took tacrolimus and steroids for around 3 years.

Study-wide points: Association was observed between peak circulating GvH clone levels and early post-transplant HvG declines. The authors found GvH clones in recipient marrow, some appearing first in ileum or blood.

Trimming cost V 3 bases and J 0 bases, with 9 bases left between them. The CDR3 loop spans 14 amino acids. Germline V gene lookup returns CDR1 SGHVS and CDR2 FNYEAQ. The method was immunoSEQ multiplex PCR; TCRdb's version includes in-frame clones alone and lacks a portion of them. This sample has roughly 90,000 clones, with 88% found just once. Worth noting for this clone: The antigen remains unidentified.

This specimen was unstimulated CD4+ T cells sorted from spleen or lymph node cells, taken before transplant. The receptor was derived from a human donor who was the organ donor for an intestinal transplant. J is TRBJ2-7 and V is TRBV7-6; D may be TRBD1 (6 bases). DNA of the CDR3: TGTGCCAGCAGCTTCCGGGACAACTCCTACGAGCAGTACTTC. This translates into CASSFRDNSYEQYF. Full variable domain (rest looked up from reference TRBV7-6 and TRBJ2-7): GAGVSQSPRYKVTKRGQDVALRCDPISGHVSLYWYRQALGQGPEFLTYFNYEAQQDKSGLPNDRFSAERPEGSISTLTIQRTEQRDSAMYRCASSFRDNSYEQYFGPGTRLTVT.